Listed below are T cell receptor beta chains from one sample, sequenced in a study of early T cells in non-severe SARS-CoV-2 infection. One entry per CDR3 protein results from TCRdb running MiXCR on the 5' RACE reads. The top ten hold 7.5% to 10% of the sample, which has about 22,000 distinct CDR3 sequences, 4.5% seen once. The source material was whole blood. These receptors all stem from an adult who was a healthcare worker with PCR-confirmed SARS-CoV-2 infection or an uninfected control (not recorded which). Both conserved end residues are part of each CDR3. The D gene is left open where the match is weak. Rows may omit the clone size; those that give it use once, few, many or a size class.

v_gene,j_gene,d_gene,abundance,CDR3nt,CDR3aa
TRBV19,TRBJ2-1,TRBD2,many,TGTGCCAGTCAGACTATCGGGACTAACTACAATGAGCAGTTCTTC,CASQTIGTNYNEQFF
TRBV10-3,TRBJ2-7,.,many,TGTGCCATCAGTGAGAGCAATCTCCGCGAGCAGTACTTC,CAISESNLREQYF
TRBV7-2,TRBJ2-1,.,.,TGTGCCAGCAACTTATTGGGACCAAGCTCCTACAATGAGCAGTTCTTC,CASNLLGPSSYNEQFF
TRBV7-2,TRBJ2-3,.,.,TGTGCCAGCAGCTTCCCGGACCGCGCAGATACGCAGTATTTT,CASSFPDRADTQYF
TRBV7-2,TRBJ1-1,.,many,TGTGCCAGCAGTTTTTCCCCCGGGAACACTGAAGCTTTCTTT,CASSFSPGNTEAFF
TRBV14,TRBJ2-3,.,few,TGTGCCAGCAGCCAAGAAATTCTCGGGCTGTACACAGATACGCAGTATTTT,CASSQEILGLYTDTQYF
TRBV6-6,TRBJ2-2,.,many,TGTGCCAGCAAGAGCTCAAACACCGGGGAGCTGTTTTTT,CASKSSNTGELFF
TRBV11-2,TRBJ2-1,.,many,TGTGCCAGCAGCTTAGTGCTTGAGCAGTTCTTC,CASSLVLEQFF
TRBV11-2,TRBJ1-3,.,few,TGTGCCAGCAGCCCCTCGGGGGTCGTGGGCGGAAACACCATATATTTT,CASSPSGVVGGNTIYF
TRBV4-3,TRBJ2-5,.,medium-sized,TGCGCCAGCAGCCAAGATACAGGCAGCGGACACCTGGAGACCCAGTACTTC,CASSQDTGSGHLETQYF
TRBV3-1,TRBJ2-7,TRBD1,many,TGTGCCAGCGGACAGCAGACAGGGTCCCACGAGCAGTACTTC,CASGQQTGSHEQYF
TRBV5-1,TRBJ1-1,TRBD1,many,TGCGCCAGCAGCCGTAGTACAGGGGACTCTGAAGCTTTCTTT,CASSRSTGDSEAFF
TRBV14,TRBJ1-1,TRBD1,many,TGTGCCAGCAGCCAAGACCAGGGGGCAGGCGACACTGAAGCTTTCTTT,CASSQDQGAGDTEAFF
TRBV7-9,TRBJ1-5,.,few,TGTGCCAGCAGCTTAGATCGTTCGGGCGGGCCCCAGCATTTT,CASSLDRSGGPQHF
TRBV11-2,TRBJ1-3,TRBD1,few,TGTGCCAGCAGTATAATGGGACAGCCGACCTCTGGAAACACCATATATTTT,CASSIMGQPTSGNTIYF
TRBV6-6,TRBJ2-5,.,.,TGTGCCTCCGATGACGAAGAGACCCAGTACTTC,CASDDEETQYF
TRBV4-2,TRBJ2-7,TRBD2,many,TGTGCCAGCAGCCAAGCGGGGGGAAGGTCCTACGAGCAGTACTTC,CASSQAGGRSYEQYF
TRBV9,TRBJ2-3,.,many,TGTGCCAGCAGCGTAGACAGGGGCACAGATACGCAGTATTTT,CASSVDRGTDTQYF
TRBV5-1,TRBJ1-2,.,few,TGCGCCAGCAGCTTGTCCCCCGGGGATGGCTACACCTTC,CASSLSPGDGYTF
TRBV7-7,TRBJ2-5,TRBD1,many,TGTGCCAGCAGCTCCCGGGACAGGGCTCAAGAGACCCAGTACTTC,CASSSRDRAQETQYF
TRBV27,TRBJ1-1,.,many,TGTGCCAGCAGTTCGCTGGGGACTGAAGCTTTCTTT,CASSSLGTEAFF
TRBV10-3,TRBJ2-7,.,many,TGTGCCATCAGTGCCACAGGGGAGGCCTACGAGCAGTACTTC,CAISATGEAYEQYF
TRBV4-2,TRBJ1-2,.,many,TGTGCCAGCAGCCAAGTTTCGGGCGACTATGGCTACACCTTC,CASSQVSGDYGYTF
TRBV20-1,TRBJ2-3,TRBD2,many,TGCAGTGCTAGTCCGGTCCGGGGGGAGAGCACAGATACGCAGTATTTT,CSASPVRGESTDTQYF
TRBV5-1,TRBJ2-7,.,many,TGCGCCAGCAGCTTGGGGCCGGGGGACTACGAGCAGTACTTC,CASSLGPGDYEQYF
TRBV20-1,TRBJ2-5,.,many,TGCAGTGCTAGTCCCGGACCGGCCAACGGGGAGACCCAGTACTTC,CSASPGPANGETQYF
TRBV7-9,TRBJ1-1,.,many,TGTGCCAGCAGCTATGGGGTGAACACTGAAGCTTTCTTT,CASSYGVNTEAFF
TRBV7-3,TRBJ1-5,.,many,TGTGCCAGCAGCTTAACTAACAGGTATAGCAATCAGCCCCAGCATTTT,CASSLTNRYSNQPQHF
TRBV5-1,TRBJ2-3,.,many,TGCGCCAGCAGCGAAGAACTAGCTGTTGCAGATACGCAGTATTTT,CASSEELAVADTQYF
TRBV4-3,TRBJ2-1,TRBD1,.,TGCGCCAGCAGCACCGACAGGGTTTCCTACAATGAGCAGTTCTTC,CASSTDRVSYNEQFF
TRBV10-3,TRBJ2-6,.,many,TGTGCCATCAGTGAGTCGGAGACAGGTCTAACCGGGGCCAACGTCCTGACTTTC,CAISESETGLTGANVLTF
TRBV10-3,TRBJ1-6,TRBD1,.,TGTGCCATCAGTGGGGCCCAGGGGGGACATTCACCCCTCCACTTT,CAISGAQGGHSPLHF
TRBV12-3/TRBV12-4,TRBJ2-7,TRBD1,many,TGTGCCAGCAGTCCGGACAGGTACGAGCAGTACTTC,CASSPDRYEQYF
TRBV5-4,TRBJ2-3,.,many,TGTGCCAGCAGCTTTCAAGACCGCACAGATACGCAGTATTTT,CASSFQDRTDTQYF
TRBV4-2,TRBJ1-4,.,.,TGTGCCAGCAGCCCTCAGACGGGGGGAAGAAAACTGTTTTTT,CASSPQTGGRKLFF
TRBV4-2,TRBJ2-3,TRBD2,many,TGTGCCAGCAGCATCACTAGCGGGGGGCAGGCGGGAGATACGCAGTATTTT,CASSITSGGQAGDTQYF
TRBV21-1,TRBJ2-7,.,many,TGTGCCAGCAGCAAATATGGCGGGACCTACGAGCAGTACTTC,CASSKYGGTYEQYF
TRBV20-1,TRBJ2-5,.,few,TGCAGTGCTAGGGAGGGGGGAAAGACCCAGTACTTC,CSAREGGKTQYF
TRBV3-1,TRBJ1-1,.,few,TGTGCCAGCGGATCCGGTGGTACTGAAGCTTTCTTT,CASGSGGTEAFF
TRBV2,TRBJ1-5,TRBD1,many,TGTGCCAGCAGCGAGACAGGGAGGGATCAGCCCCAGCATTTT,CASSETGRDQPQHF
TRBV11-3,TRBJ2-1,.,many,TGTGCCAGCAGCTTAGGACGACTTCATGAGCAGTTCTTC,CASSLGRLHEQFF
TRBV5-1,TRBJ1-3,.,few,TGCGCCAGCAGCTTCGGGGGGATGCTCGGAAACACCATATATTTT,CASSFGGMLGNTIYF
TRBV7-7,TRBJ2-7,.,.,TGTGCTAGCACAGAGCTTACGGTATTATCCTACGAGCAGTACTTC,CASTELTVLSYEQYF
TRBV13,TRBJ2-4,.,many,TGTGCCAGCAGTCAAAAACTTCTCACAAACATTCAGTACTTC,CASSQKLLTNIQYF
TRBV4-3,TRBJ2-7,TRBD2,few,TGCGCCAGCAGCCAAGACCAGCGGGGGGGAGGTGAGCAGTACTTC,CASSQDQRGGGEQYF
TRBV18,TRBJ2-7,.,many,TGTGCCAGCTCACTCGACGGGCCGCGGGAGCAGTACTTC,CASSLDGPREQYF
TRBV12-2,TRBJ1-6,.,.,TGTGCAAGTCGCTTAGTTCGGGGGTCACCCCTCCACTTT,CASRLVRGSPLHF
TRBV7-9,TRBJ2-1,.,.,TGTGCCAGCACCTCAGAACGGCAGGGTCACAATGAGCAGTTCTTC,CASTSERQGHNEQFF